This TCR beta chain came from a study of cytomegalovirus exposure and HLA in healthy donors (dated by TCRdb to between 2016 and 2019). Concerning the study at large: In an earlier analysis of 587 of the donors, 276 Gb of sequence data and 117 million unique TCR beta sequences from roughly 190 million T cells were reported. An early release that covered several hundred HLA-typed donors contained approximately 300 gigabases of sequencing data and about 93 million unique TCR sequences. Among the approximately 400 genotyped donors, approximately 81% belonged to the genetic ancestry cluster associated with self-reported Caucasian donors. The study aimed to test whether cataloging public T cell receptors could reveal signatures of past pathogen exposure. The study used immunosequencing to profile the T cell repertoires of several hundred subjects and linked those repertoires to cytomegalovirus serostatus. A separate validation cohort of roughly 120 different subjects was used in addition to the 666-subject first cohort. To predict cytomegalovirus infection status, the study combined high-throughput TCR immunosequencing, statistical association of individual TCRs with disease status, and machine learning. A later analysis re-examined previously published TCR beta repertoires from 500 to 700 donors and added high-resolution HLA genotyping to investigate patterns of TCR occurrence. Rather than using new phenotypic data, the later analysis identified candidate immune exposures from TCR beta sequences and from how often those sequences occurred across donors. In an earlier analysis of a few hundred of the donors, high-throughput TCR beta sequencing was used to judge whether each TCR beta V gene segment behaved as functional or pseudogenic. Donor age, sex, ethnicity and CMV serostatus were compiled together with the repertoire data. A later genetic analysis took genome-wide SNP genotypes for about 65% of the 666 donors and used that subset as a discovery cohort. All discovery cohort repertoires had been generated using a single sequencing platform. HLA typing covered class I and class II loci at four-digit resolution. Typing coverage varied by locus: roughly 620-640 donors for A, B, C, DRB1 and DQB1; more than 500 for DQA1; about 570 for DPA1; 450 to 480 for DPB1. Several DR-DQ haplotypes were treated as single units for association and clustering because of strong linkage in the cohort. Among roughly 400 genotyped donors of the cohort, an average of around 250,000 unique TCR beta nucleotide sequences was sequenced per donor, of which 15% to 20% were non-productive. General study outcomes and caveats: A later analysis found that TCR association rates varied across HLA loci, with DRB1 alleles showing the most associated TCRs and HLA-C alleles the fewest. In the study, roughly 160 TCR beta chains were listed as associated with cytomegalovirus. A further reported finding was that TCR beta sequences accurately predicted the HLA-A and HLA-B alleles for most subjects in the first cohort. Most CMV-associated TCR beta chains appeared to be HLA-restricted in a later analysis, and the HLA associations seemed to be driven largely by CMV exposure. In a later analysis, 15,000 to 20,000 TCR beta sequences were associated with specific HLA alleles at a false discovery rate of 0.05. Because some donors lacked HLA typing at each locus, the association tests relied only on the typed subset. Sequencing depth was assumed to be roughly uniform across donors in the presence/absence analyses, though that assumption may not hold. The sequencing pipeline was judged likely to have produced a cluster of highly shared sequence variants as a technical artifact. Because counts were too low, approximately 15 rarely observed V segments, including chromosome 9 orphons, were excluded from the earlier analysis of fewer than 650 of the donors. Broadly in line with IMGT annotations, most TCR beta V segments showed up in productive rearrangements about 87% or about 30% of the time in an earlier analysis of roughly 590 of the donors. The only immune exposure information available for the cohort was CMV serostatus. A later genetic analysis associated a missense DCLRE1C variant with V-gene and J-gene trimming of TCR beta chains, and an independent cohort replicated the association. When HLA alleles, especially DR and DQ, strongly co-occurred, attributing TCR associations to individual alleles was difficult. The 87-base-pair reads could not distinguish some IMGT-functional V segments, including TRBV6-2 and TRBV6-3, so those segments were excluded. A few of the identified cytomegalovirus-associated TCR beta chains were confirmed in vitro to be specific for cytomegalovirus antigens. According to a later genetic analysis, donors in an Asian-associated ancestry cluster had fewer N-insertions in productive TCRs than the approximately 670-donor mean. In a later analysis, several top co-occurrence clusters were reported to appear linked to parvovirus B19, influenza, CMV and Epstein-Barr virus. Correlated functional status among segregating V segments might reflect linkage disequilibrium, but an unknown experimental factor could not be ruled out. Only TCR beta chains were sequenced in this cohort, and the absence of alpha or paired-chain data limited detectable features. In a later analysis, HLA-associated TCR beta chains showed more clonal expansion and lower generation probabilities than non-associated chains that were equally common. Most TCR sequences were seen in very few donors, while some public TCRs were found in many individuals. Cytomegalovirus status was reported to be diagnosed by the classifier with high specificity and sensitivity in both the original and validation cohorts. It was suggested by the authors that the approach could potentially be generalized to other disease states and immunological phenotypes.

The germline V gene (reference sequence) provides CDR1 SGHNT and CDR2 YYREEE. From the cysteine up to the phenylalanine, the CDR3 has a length of 17 residues. Here the CDR3 DNA is all that survives: 51 bases in frame from base 1. The junction shows trimming of 0 bases on V and 4 bases on J, and the gene matches do not reach 6 bases of it. Receptor amplification or capture employed the immunoSEQ multiplex PCR assay. For the multiplex PCR, a mixture combining 60 forward primers for TCR Vbeta segments and 13 reverse primers for TCR Jbeta segments was used. A multiplex PCR assay on genomic DNA amplified the CDR3 region of rearranged TCR beta genes. Amplified TCR beta libraries were sequenced as 87-base-pair reads on the Illumina HiSeq System. Per the source publication's procedure: Across the 700 or so repertoires, a later analysis counted approximately 75 million unique TCR beta chains, around 11 million of which were shared by at least two donors. Raw reads were error-corrected and collapsed into unique sequences by a nearest-neighbor algorithm in which closely related sequences were merged to remove PCR and sequencing errors. To assign V, D and J gene segments, CDR3 sequences were aligned to IMGT reference sequences. For a sequence to be retained, a match of at least six nucleotides to both a V gene segment and a J gene segment was required. Rearrangements were called productive when the CDR3 lacked stop codons and stayed in frame with V and J; all others were non-productive. CDR3 was defined by IMGT convention, running from the second conserved V-encoded cysteine to the conserved J-encoded phenylalanine. The earlier analysis of about 610 of the donors excluded sequences that lacked an unambiguous match to a single V gene segment. In an earlier analysis of 500 to 750 of the donors, V segments were called functional above 56.7% productive rearrangements and were called segregating when the between-donor standard deviation exceeded 5%. A statistical classification framework was developed to diagnose cytomegalovirus status using the catalog of TCR beta chain sequences. V and J gene assignment, in a later analysis, came from comparing TCR nucleotide sequences with IMGT/GENE-DB human TR gene sequences. Using the TCRdist pipeline, a later analysis assigned CDR3 sequences along with most-parsimonious VDJ recombination scenarios. In a later analysis, every TCR beta chain was defined by the combination of its CDR3 amino acid sequence and its V-gene family, and reads without a unique V-gene family were dropped. As a way to deal with suspected cross-contamination and a sequencing artifact, a later analysis dropped over 550 nucleotide sequences that were highly shared and had low generation probability. For each public chain, a later analysis derived a clonal expansion index from normalized ranks of inferred template counts within each repertoire. A later analysis computed generation probabilities with a VDJ recombination model fitted to out-of-frame rearrangements, and checked the results against IGoR. A later analysis scored TCR-TCR, TCR-HLA and TCR-CMV co-occurrence with hypergeometric tests, applying a repertoire-size bias correction to TCR pairs. In a later analysis, false discovery rates were estimated by permuting HLA or CMV assignments 20 times. A later analysis grouped co-occurring TCRs with DBSCAN, adding TCRdist sequence similarity when clustering within HLA-allele-positive subsets. Repertoires with fewer than 30,000 or more than 120,000 public chains, plus five repertoires with anomalous nucleotide sharing, were excluded from co-occurrence clustering. TCRdb mirrors the immuneACCESS table, restricted to in-frame sequences. Some clones are absent from its copies; in checked studies, under half trace to an unresolved V gene, and the reason for the others is unknown. V, J and clone size are taken as reported in that table, and D and trimming were inferred from the DNA itself. The sample profile shows about 180,000 clones; just under 80% of them were found once. About 2.1% of the sample lies in the top ten.

In total, 666 healthy bone marrow donors made up the cohort. All cohort members were sampled while nominally healthy, although unrecorded immune exposures were likely present. The donor tested CMV seronegative, placing the donor among the 350 or so seronegative members of the cohort. Each donor provided a peripheral blood sample, and peripheral blood mononuclear cells were used for TCR beta sequencing. Genomic DNA extraction from the blood cell samples was performed with the Qiagen DNeasy Blood Extraction Kit. As concerns this clone: The target of this receptor is not known. Base qualities are not at hand, and no much larger clone is one base apart.

The clonotype originates from a woman in her 30s in good health and CMV-seronegative. Sequenced: PBMCs. The chain employs TRBV5-4 and TRBJ2-1; 11 bases in the middle match TRBD2. The CDR3 sequence is CASSLEVRLAGYNEQFF. The sequenced DNA is TGTGCCAGCAGCTTGGAGGTTCGACTAGCGGGATACAATGAGCAGTTCTTC.